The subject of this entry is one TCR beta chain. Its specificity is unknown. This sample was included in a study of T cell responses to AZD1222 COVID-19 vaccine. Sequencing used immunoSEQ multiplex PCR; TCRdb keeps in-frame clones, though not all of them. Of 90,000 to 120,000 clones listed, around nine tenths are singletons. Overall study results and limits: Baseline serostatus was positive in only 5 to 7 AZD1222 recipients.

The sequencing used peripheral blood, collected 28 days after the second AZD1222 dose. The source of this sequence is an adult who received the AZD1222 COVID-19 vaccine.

CDR3 sequence reads: CASSQYIGEAFF. The DNA for the CDR3 is TGTGCCAGCAGCCAATATATCGGTGAAGCTTTCTTT. The J gene is TRBJ1-1, the V gene TRBV16; D not certain. V lost 1 base to trimming and J lost 7 bases, with 7 bases between them. The CDR3 loop spans 12 amino acids. Germline loops: CDR1 KGHSY, CDR2 FQNENV.